The 19 T cell receptor beta chains below come from one sample, sequenced in a study of OX40 agonist ivuxolimab in advanced cancers. The library relied on the immunoSEQ multiplex PCR assay. TCRdb's version of the immuneACCESS table is confined to in-frame rearrangements and falls short of the full clone set. An unresolved V gene accounts for under half of the shortfall where checked; the remainder is of unknown origin. The sample includes roughly 17,000 clones, with roughly 73% observed a single time. The ten biggest clones cover roughly a fifth of the sample. The sample consisted of CD4+ or CD8+ T cells sorted from blood, taken in a trial of the OX40 agonist ivuxolimab. The receptors were gathered from an adult with an advanced solid tumor such as melanoma, head and neck, liver or kidney cancer.

This clone was counted a few times. The rearrangement joins TRBV9 to TRBJ2-1, with no clear D. CDR1 SGDLS and CDR2 YYNGEE come from the germline V gene. With 0 bases removed from V and 6 bases from J, the gap between germline ends came to 7 bases. The CDR3 spans 13 residues. The CDR3 here is CASSVETTNEQFF. CDR3 coding DNA: TGTGCCAGCAGCGTAGAAACTACCAATGAGCAGTTCTTC.

The chain has TRBV14 and TRBJ2-3, with TRBD2 as a possible D gene (5 bases). Germline V gene lookup returns CDR1 SGHDN and CDR2 FVKESK. This CDR3 contains 17 residues. Trimming shortened V by 1 base and J by 2 bases, and 16 bases separated the two germline ends. This chain's CDR3 is CASSQVFLAGPTDTQYF. CDR3 DNA: TGTGCCAGCAGCCAAGTCTTCCTAGCAGGCCCCACAGATACGCAGTATTTT.

The chain employs TRBV4-3 and TRBJ1-2; D might be TRBD1 (6 bases). Trimming removed 4 bases from V and 0 bases from J, with 12 bases in between. Per the germline V gene, CDR1 is LGHNA and CDR2 is YSLEER. The CDR3 is 15 residues long. CDR3 nucleotide sequence: TGCGCCAGCAGCCCGTGGGACACCCCTAACTATGGCTACACCTTC. Its translation: CASSPWDTPNYGYTF.

The chain combines TRBV7-8 with TRBJ1-6; D unclear. The CDR3 loop spans 14 amino acids. Per the germline V gene, CDR1 is SGHVS and CDR2 is FQNEAQ. The germline V and J ends were trimmed by 5 bases and 1 base, with 6 bases remaining between them. The CDR3 DNA is TGTGCCAGCAGCCGGGGTTCCTATAATTCACCCCTCCACTTT. This sequence encodes CASSRGSYNSPLHF.

This chain uses TRBV27 with TRBJ2-1; 14 nucleotides align to TRBD2. This CDR3 has 17 amino acids. CDR1 MNHEY and CDR2 SMNVEV come from the germline V gene (reference sequence). After removal of 1 base from V and 8 bases from J, the junction contained 7 bases not matched to a gene. The CDR3 nucleotides read TGTGCCAGCAGTTTATACCGACTAGCGGGAGGGCCCGATGAGCAGTTCTTC. Protein product: CASSLYRLAGGPDEQFF.

The rearrangement uses TRBV4-1 and TRBJ1-4; TRBD1 might be the D (5 bases). The germline CDR1 and CDR2 sequences are MGHRA and YSYEKL. This CDR3 region has 14 residues. The V and J ends lost 4 bases and 6 bases respectively, with 12 bases between them. CDR3 sequence: CASSPVEGDEKLFF. The CDR3 bases are TGCGCCAGCAGCCCGGTGGAAGGGGATGAAAAACTGTTTTTT.

This clone turned up a few times. Other DNA sequences in the same sample also yield this CDR3. This chain links TRBV10-2 with TRBJ1-1; D uncertain. V lost 1 base and J lost 1, with 7 bases in between. CDR1 is WSHSY, CDR2 SAAADI, per germline. This CDR3 spans 14 amino acids. The CDR3 region has the DNA TGCGCCAGCAGTGAGTTTTGGGGGAACACTGAAGCTTTCTTT. Its protein product is CASSEFWGNTEAFF.

J is TRBJ2-2 and V is TRBV28, with D possibly TRBD1 on 5 matching bases. V dropped 6 bases and J dropped 6 bases, with 14 bases sitting between them. CDR1 MDHEN and CDR2 SYDVKM come from the germline V gene. The CDR3 length is 14 residues. The CDR3 is CASSRVLGAGELFF. DNA of the CDR3: TGTGCCAGCAGCCGGGTCCTAGGGGCCGGGGAGCTGTTTTTT.

This chain uses TRBV28 with TRBJ2-3; 8 positions match TRBD2. The V gene's germline CDR1 is MDHEN and CDR2 SYDVKM. This CDR3 is built from 16 residues. J gave up 4 bases and V 3 bases, and 9 bases lay outside the gene matches. The DNA of the CDR3 is TGTGCCAGCAGTTTTGGGGCGGGAGGTTCTGCAGATACGCAGTATTTT. Its translation is CASSFGAGGSADTQYF. Based on the CDR3 plus reference TRBV28 and TRBJ2-3, the full variable domain is DVKVTQSSRYLVKRTGEKVFLECVQDMDHENMFWYRQDPGLGLRLIYFSYDVKMKEKGDIPEGYSVSREKKERFSLILESASTNQTSMYLCASSFGAGGSADTQYFGPGTRLTVL.

This rearrangement joins TRBV6-5 to TRBJ1-2, with 8 bases identical to TRBD1. Per the germline V gene, CDR1 is MNHEY and CDR2 is SVGAGI. The V and J ends lost 5 bases and 4 bases, in that order; junction bases with no gene match: 6. CDR3 length: 14 amino acids. The CDR3 bases are TGTGCCAGCAGTCACCAGGGGGCCGGCTATGGCTACACCTTC. This gives the protein CASSHQGAGYGYTF.

The chain carries TRBV7-2 and TRBJ2-7; 8 positions match TRBD2. The CDR3 consists of 14 residues. Per the germline V gene, CDR1 is SGHTA and CDR2 is FQGNSA. V was clipped by 5 bases and J by 6 bases; unmatched bases: 9. CDR3 protein: CASSPPTSGFEQYF. Here the CDR3 DNA reads TGTGCCAGCAGCCCCCCTACTAGCGGATTCGAGCAGTACTTC.

This clone was counted only a few times. The chain employs TRBV30 and TRBJ2-3; no definite D call. Looked up from germline, CDR1 is GTSNPN and CDR2 is SVGIG (reference sequence). This CDR3 has 14 amino acids. Trimming cost V 0 bases and J 0 bases, with 7 bases left between them. Here the CDR3 reads CAWSVLGSTDTQYF. In DNA, the CDR3 is TGTGCCTGGAGTGTACTCGGTAGCACAGATACGCAGTATTTT.

V is TRBV7-9 and J is TRBJ1-1; the match to TRBD1 covers 7 bases. Germline V gene data show CDR1 as SEHNR and CDR2 as FQNEAQ (reference sequence). This CDR3 is built from 14 residues. J gave up 0 bases and V 4 bases, and 2 bases lay outside the gene matches. For the CDR3, the DNA is TGTGCCAGCAGCTCGGACAGGATGAACACTGAAGCTTTCTTT. Residues: CASSSDRMNTEAFF.

The chain is built from TRBV30 and TRBJ2-4; D possibly corresponds to TRBD1 (5 bases). Germline-derived CDR1 and CDR2 are GTSNPN and SVGIG (reference sequence). CDR3 size: 15 residues. The V end was cut by 5 bases, the J end by 5 bases, with 19 bases between. CDR3 sequence reads: CAWAAGWNPQNIQYF. The CDR3 region has the DNA TGTGCCTGGGCGGCAGGGTGGAACCCTCAAAACATTCAGTACTTC.

This chain connects TRBV28 to TRBJ2-2; 9 nucleotides align to TRBD2. The junction had 6 bases not matched to a gene; V was cut back by 4 bases and J by 3 bases. The CDR3 loop spans 16 amino acids. Germline CDR1 MDHEN, CDR2 SYDVKM. The CDR3 coding sequence is TGTGCCAGCAGTTCCGAAATAGCGGGAGACACCGGGGAGCTGTTTTTT. It translates to CASSSEIAGDTGELFF.

This chain links TRBV30 with TRBJ1-1; D remains unclear. V was trimmed by 0 bases and J by 0 bases, leaving 20 bases between them. This CDR3 has 18 residues. CDR1 and CDR2 (germline): GTSNPN, SVGIG (reference sequence). DNA for the CDR3: TGTGCCTGGAGTGTAAGAGGAGGCCGATTATTAATGAACACTGAAGCTTTCTTT. Translated: CAWSVRGGRLLMNTEAFF. The whole variable domain, filled in from reference TRBV30 and TRBJ1-1, reads SQTIHQWPATLVQPVGSPLSLECTVEGTSNPNLYWYRQAAGRGLQLLFYSVGIGQISSEVPQNLSASRPQDRQFILSSKKLLLSDSGFYLCAWSVRGGRLLMNTEAFFGQGTRLTVV.

This sequence joins TRBV30 and TRBJ1-1; D gene ambiguous. This CDR3 is built from 11 residues. CDR1 is GTSNPN and CDR2 is SVGIG in the germline V gene (reference sequence). The ends were cut back, 1 base at V and 11 bases at J, with 11 bases in the middle. The CDR3 bases are TGTGCCTGGAGTGGCAGCCTAGGGGCTTTCTTT. Protein sequence: CAWSGSLGAFF.

This clone was found a few times. This rearrangement joins TRBV29-1 to TRBJ2-5; D perhaps matches TRBD2 (5 bases). This CDR3 comprises 12 residues. Trimming shortened V by 8 bases and J by 5 bases, and 15 bases separated the two germline ends. CDR1 is SQVTM, CDR2 ANQGSEA, per germline. The CDR3 sequence is CSYNERTETQYF. CDR3 sequence (DNA): TGCAGCTACAACGAGAGGACTGAGACCCAGTACTTC.

The chain has TRBV18 and TRBJ2-1; no firm D call. Germline V CDR1 and CDR2: KGHSH, LQKENI. The V gene lost 2 bases and the J gene lost 0 bases, with 8 bases spanning the gap. The CDR3 is made up of 15 amino acids. The CDR3 reads CASSPDKSSYNEQFF. Written as DNA, the CDR3 is TGTGCCAGCTCACCAGACAAAAGCTCCTACAATGAGCAGTTCTTC. Full variable domain (remainder filled in from reference TRBV18 and TRBJ2-1): NAGVMQNPRHLVRRRGQEARLRCSPMKGHSHVYWYRQLPEEGLKFMVYLQKENIIDESGMPKERFSAEFPKEGPSILRIQQVVRGDSAAYFCASSPDKSSYNEQFFGPGTRLTVL.